This T cell receptor beta chain stems from a study of human T cells and chemical hapten exposure. Study as a whole: Reading of the patch tests, which applied 0.01% DPC to the upper back, occurred at 6 days.

In this sample, this clonotype turned up many times. Deletions cut 5 bases from V and 6 bases from J, with 10 bases between. This CDR3 has 12 amino acids. CDR1 is MNHEY, CDR2 SVGEGT, per germline. Time point here: patch test 1, 2 weeks after DPC sensitization. The treatment denotes: therapeutic diphenylcyclopropenone sensitization with weekly scalp DPC. The authors' processing: Across samples, TCR counts had a median of about 88,000 and ranged from roughly 20,000 to 690,600. TCRdb itself ran the RACE reads through MiXCR, one entry per CDR3 protein. What appears here as the V and J calls and clone size reflects TCRdb's work, not the paper's. Of around 71,000 distinct CDR3 sequences detected, around 9.8% appear once; the ten largest clones hold around 3.3%.

J is TRBJ1-1 and V is TRBV6-2 or TRBV6-3; no clear D. The source is a woman between 35 and 50 years old with alopecia areata. Some clones in this sample may be carry-over from other donors' samples. The sequencing used whole blood, collected in connection with sensitization to the hapten diphenylcyclopropenone (DPC). In nucleotides, the CDR3 is TGTGCCAGCAGTGACCCCCGGCCTGAAGCTTTCTTT. Translation gives CASSDPRPEAFF.